Shown below are 27 T cell receptor beta chains from a single sample sequenced in a study of spatial heterogeneity in lung cancer. Time point described: sample taken at primary tumor resection. Whole RNA, which was extracted from tumor, nontumor lung tissue or frozen PBMC, was sequenced without any cell sorting. TCRdb re-called the 5' RACE reads with MiXCR, one entry per CDR3 protein. The sample lists roughly 1,200 distinct CDR3 sequences, 6.5% to 7% occurring once. Sequencing was performed on normal lung tissue next to the tumor, taken at surgery. Receptors originate from a male donor with early-stage non-small cell lung cancer.

This clonotype is medium-sized by share. As an off-target read in a library built for alpha chains, this beta chain has a frequency of little significance. This chain links TRBV11-3 with TRBJ2-7; D tentatively fits TRBD1 or TRBD2 (5 bases each). This CDR3 is built from 15 residues. The V gene lost 5 bases and the J gene lost 2 bases, with 16 bases spanning the gap. Germline V lookup: CDR1 SGHNT, CDR2 YENEEA. In DNA, the CDR3 is TGTGCCAGCAGCCCCGATGGGGCGGGCACCTACGAGCAGTACTTC. Translating gives CASSPDGAGTYEQYF.

This clonotype has ten or more counts. This beta chain is an unintended read in a library built for alpha chains; its size means little. V gene TRBV7-9 combines with J gene TRBJ1-3, with unresolved D. The CDR3 has 17 residues. CDR1 is SEHNR and CDR2 is FQNEAQ in the germline V gene (reference sequence). V dropped 5 bases and J dropped 1 base, with 18 bases sitting between them. CDR3 sequence: CASSDETTFLSGNTIYF. The CDR3 DNA follows: TGTGCCAGCAGCGACGAAACGACCTTCTTGTCTGGAAACACCATATATTTT.

By share of the sample, this clonotype is medium-sized (0.01 to 0.1%). A library made for alpha chains picked up this beta chain off target, so its size means little. V and J are TRBV5-1 and TRBJ2-7; the D gene could be TRBD1 or TRBD2 (5 bases each). The CDR3 has 13 amino acids. V was trimmed by 2 bases and J by 7 bases, leaving 13 bases between them. Germline CDR1 SGHRS, CDR2 YFSETQ. The CDR3 protein is CASSFRDEGEQYF. The CDR3 nucleotides are TGCGCCAGCAGCTTTAGGGACGAGGGGGAGCAGTACTTC.

By its share, this clonotype is large. With the library built for alpha chains, this beta chain is off target and its frequency is not meaningful. The chain uses TRBV28 and TRBJ2-5; possible D gene TRBD1, 5 bases. The CDR3 is 14 amino acids. CDR1 and CDR2 (germline): MDHEN, SYDVKM. V was cut by 3 bases and J by 0 bases, with 8 bases left in between. CDR3 sequence (DNA): TGTGCCAGCAGTTTCCCACAGGACCAAGAGACCCAGTACTTC. Its protein product is CASSFPQDQETQYF. Supplemented by reference TRBV28 and TRBJ2-5, the full variable domain reads DVKVTQSSRYLVKRTGEKVFLECVQDMDHENMFWYRQDPGLGLRLIYFSYDVKMKEKGDIPEGYSVSREKKERFSLILESASTNQTSMYLCASSFPQDQETQYFGPGTRLLVL.

By share of the sample, this clonotype is medium-sized. The library was designed around alpha chains, so this beta chain is a stray read whose abundance carries little weight. J is TRBJ1-2 and V is TRBV14; 10 nucleotides line up with TRBD1. With 4 bases clipped from V and 8 bases from J, the junction kept 4 bases outside the gene matches. Germline CDR1 is SGHDN and CDR2 is FVKESK. This CDR3 is built from 13 residues. This CDR3 is CASSPGTGVGYTF. CDR3 bases: TGTGCCAGCAGCCCCGGGACAGGGGTCGGCTACACCTTC.

By sample share, this clonotype is medium-sized. A library made for alpha chains picked up this beta chain off target, so its size means little. The rearrangement uses TRBV27 and TRBJ2-7, with D possibly matching TRBD1 (6 bases). Germline lookup yields CDR1 MNHEY and CDR2 SMNVEV (reference sequence). The V end lost 6 bases, the J end lost 5 bases, and 14 bases lay between the germline ends. The CDR3 is 13 amino acids. The CDR3 loop reads CASSSYRVDEQYF. The CDR3 bases are TGTGCCAGCAGCAGTTACAGGGTTGACGAGCAGTACTTC.

This clonotype has at least ten counts. This beta chain lies outside the target of a library built for alpha chains; its clone size means little. This chain uses TRBV6-2 or TRBV6-3 with TRBJ1-5, with D possibly TRBD1 on 5 matching bases. V dropped 4 bases and J dropped 5 bases, with 18 bases sitting between them. The CDR3 totals 16 residues. Germline CDR1 is MNHEY and CDR2 is SVGEGT. The CDR3 spells CASSSLPSGRHQPQHF. CDR3 coding DNA: TGTGCCAGCAGTTCCCTACCATCGGGGCGTCATCAGCCCCAGCATTTT.

This clonotype is labeled medium-sized. This beta chain represents an off-target read in a library built for alpha chains; its size is of limited meaning. This rearrangement joins TRBV7-8 to TRBJ1-1, with D possibly TRBD1 on 5 matching bases. Trimming left V 1 base short and J 5 bases short, with 11 bases between. Germline V CDR1 and CDR2: SGHVS, FQNEAQ. The CDR3 runs 14 residues. CDR3 DNA: TGTGCCAGCAGCTTAGGGGGCCGGAGGACTGAAGCTTTCTTT. It is translated as CASSLGGRRTEAFF.

This clonotype is large in the sample. Found in a library prepared for alpha chains, this beta chain is an off-target read, and its abundance has little meaning. This sequence joins TRBV29-1 and TRBJ2-5; TRBD1 is a possible D gene (6 bases). Germline V CDR1 and CDR2: SQVTM, ANQGSEA. The CDR3 runs 13 residues. The ends were cut back, 3 bases at V and 3 bases at J, with 11 bases in the middle. The CDR3 DNA is TGCAGCGTTGAGGCAGGGGTAGAAGAGACCCAGTACTTC. This gives the protein CSVEAGVEETQYF.

This clonotype was recorded many times. As an off-target read in a library built for alpha chains, this beta chain has a frequency of little significance. The chain carries TRBV6-4 and TRBJ2-3; no clear D gene. Between the trimmed V and J ends, which lost 6 bases and 0 bases, there was a span of 10 bases. Germline V CDR1 and CDR2: MRHNA, SNTAGT. The CDR3 covers 14 residues. The CDR3: CASSHLGSTDTQYF. In nucleotides, the CDR3 is TGTGCCAGCAGCCACCTGGGTAGCACAGATACGCAGTATTTT.

This clonotype was counted ten times or more. Because the library targeted alpha chains, this beta chain is an off-target read whose size means little. The chain is built from TRBV3-1 and TRBJ2-2, with D unclear. The V end lost 4 bases, the J end lost 3 bases, and 21 bases lay between the germline ends. The CDR3 is made up of 18 amino acids. Germline CDR1 is LGHDT and CDR2 is YNNKEL (reference sequence). The CDR3 reads CASSPWTPALLDTGELFF. The CDR3 nucleotides are TGTGCCAGCAGCCCCTGGACCCCCGCTCTCTTGGACACCGGGGAGCTGTTTTTT.

Notes on this clonotype: This beta chain was picked up by a library intended for alpha chains and is off target, so its count carries little meaning. The V call is TRBV5-6, the J call TRBJ2-6; tentative D call: TRBD1 (6 bases). The V gene's germline CDR1 is SGHDT and CDR2 YYEEEE. Trimming left V 1 base short and J 2 bases short, with 10 bases between. The CDR3 loop spans 16 amino acids. As DNA, the CDR3 is TGTGCCAGCAGCTTGAACCCAGGGGCTGGGGCCAACGTCCTGACTTTC. Its protein is CASSLNPGAGANVLTF.

By share of the sample, this clonotype is medium-sized. This beta chain turned up in a library designed for alpha chains; as an off-target read, its abundance says little. The chain joins TRBV11-3 to TRBJ2-7; the D gene could be TRBD1 or TRBD2 (5 bases each). From germline, CDR1 is SGHNT and CDR2 YENEEA. The ends were cut back, 6 bases at V and 6 bases at J, with 15 bases in the middle. The CDR3 contains 13 residues. CDR3 in DNA: TGTGCCAGCAGTACCGGGACCGGGCGCGAGCAGTACTTC. It is translated as CASSTGTGREQYF.

In this sample, this clonotype turned up many times. The size of this beta chain means little, since it is a stray read in a library made for alpha chains. The CDR3 loop reads CASSERNGGYTF. The CDR3 DNA reads as TGTGCCAGTAGTGAACGGAACGGTGGCTACACCTTC. The J gene is TRBJ1-2, the V gene TRBV19, with no clear D. V was pared by 5 bases and J by 7 bases, with 11 bases between. The CDR3 is 12 amino acids. Germline lookup yields CDR1 LNHDA and CDR2 SQIVND (reference sequence).

This clonotype has at least ten counts. Since the library was made to target alpha chains, this beta chain is a stray read and its abundance is not meaningful. The gene calls are TRBV15 and TRBJ2-1; 8 bases agree with TRBD2. CDR1 and CDR2 (germline): LNHNV, YYDKDF (reference sequence). The trim removed 0 bases at V and 3 bases at J, leaving 13 bases unmatched. This CDR3 comprises 19 residues. The CDR3 bases are TGTGCCACCAGCAGAGATGAAACTAGCGGTCTTCCTTTCTACAATGAGCAGTTCTTC. Its translation is CATSRDETSGLPFYNEQFF.

This clonotype is judged large. This beta chain represents an off-target read in a library built for alpha chains; its size is of limited meaning. This rearrangement joins TRBV6-2 or TRBV6-3 to TRBJ2-5; D gene uncertain. This CDR3 region has 15 residues. V was clipped by 0 bases and J by 1 base, with 9 bases between them. Germline V gives CDR1 MNHEY, CDR2 SVGEGT. CDR3 coding DNA: TGTGCCAGCAGTTACTCGCAGAACATCCAAGAGACCCAGTACTTC. Its translation: CASSYSQNIQETQYF.

Within the sample, this clonotype is medium-sized. This beta chain represents an off-target read in a library built for alpha chains; its size is of limited meaning. V usage is TRBV5-1 and J usage is TRBJ2-3; 11 bases fit TRBD2. Losses at the gene ends were 4 bases for V and 4 bases for J; bases not matched to a gene: 5. The CDR3 spans 15 residues. Germline CDR1 and CDR2: SGHRS and YFSETQ. This chain's CDR3 is CASSEGLAEADTQYF. In DNA form, the CDR3 reads TGCGCCAGCAGCGAGGGACTAGCGGAGGCAGATACGCAGTATTTT. Full variable domain (rest looked up from reference TRBV5-1 and TRBJ2-3): KAGVTQTPRYLIKTRGQQVTLSCSPISGHRSVSWYQQTPGQGLQFLFEYFSETQRNKGNFPGRFSGRQFSNSRSEMNVSTLELGDSALYLCASSEGLAEADTQYFGPGTRLTVL.

In its sample, this clonotype is large. This beta chain represents an off-target read in a library built for alpha chains; its size is of limited meaning. This chain connects TRBV18 to TRBJ2-2; D gene unclear. The V gene lost 1 base and the J gene lost 1 base, with 7 bases spanning the gap. This CDR3 comprises 15 residues. Germline V lookup: CDR1 KGHSH, CDR2 LQKENI. The CDR3 nucleotides read TGTGCCAGCTCACCACAGTACGAGAACACCGGGGAGCTGTTTTTT. This encodes CASSPQYENTGELFF.

This clonotype showed up many times. Since the library was made to target alpha chains, this beta chain is a stray read and its abundance is not meaningful. The rearrangement uses TRBV12-3 or TRBV12-4 and TRBJ1-2; 11 positions agree with TRBD1. The CDR3 has 14 residues. With V trimmed by 2 bases and J by 8 bases, 4 bases remained unmatched. CDR3 amino acids: CASSLLGQGDGYTF. In DNA form, the CDR3 reads TGTGCCAGCAGTTTATTGGGACAGGGGGACGGCTACACCTTC.

By share, this clonotype ranks as medium-sized. This beta chain lies outside the target of a library built for alpha chains; its clone size means little. The gene calls are TRBV5-1 and TRBJ2-6, with D maybe TRBD2 (5 bases). V was cut by 3 bases and J by 3 bases, with 13 bases left in between. The CDR3 has 16 amino acids. Germline CDR1 and CDR2: SGHRS and YFSETQ. CDR3 sequence (DNA): TGCGCCAGCAGCTCTTCCGGGGTCGGTGGGGCCAACGTCCTGACTTTC. Protein: CASSSSGVGGANVLTF.

This clonotype is labeled as medium-sized (0.01 to 0.1%). Since it is a stray read in a library aimed at alpha chains, this beta chain has a size that is not meaningful. CDR3 sequence: CAISEGTSGPNEQFF. CDR3 coding DNA: TGTGCCATCAGTGAGGGGACTAGCGGGCCGAATGAGCAGTTCTTC. The genes are TRBV10-3 and TRBJ2-1; 12 positions agree with TRBD2. Per the germline V gene, CDR1 is ENHRY and CDR2 is SYGVKD. The V and J ends lost 2 bases and 7 bases, in that order; junction bases with no gene match: 3. This CDR3 contains 15 residues.

Sample share makes this clonotype medium-sized. This beta chain is an off-target read within a library intended for alpha chains, so its frequency means little. The rearrangement joins TRBV23-1 to TRBJ2-7, with D possibly being TRBD1 or TRBD2 (5 bases each). TRBV23-1 is an ORF; its function is uncertain. The CDR3 extends over 17 amino acids. V lost 3 bases and J lost 1, with 19 bases in between. The CDR3 is CASSHSLRDPESYEQYF. DNA of the CDR3: TGCGCCAGCAGTCACAGCCTCCGGGACCCCGAATCCTACGAGCAGTACTTC.

This clonotype is classed as large (0.1 to 1%). The size of this beta chain means little, since it is a stray read in a library made for alpha chains. The chain links TRBV7-6 to TRBJ2-7; TRBD1 might be the D (6 bases). CDR3 length: 15 residues. Trimming pared 1 base from V and 0 bases from J, leaving 10 bases between. Germline lookup yields CDR1 SGHVS and CDR2 FNYEAQ. CDR3 nucleotide sequence: TGTGCCAGCAGCTTAGACAGGGCCCTCTCCTACGAGCAGTACTTC. Encoded protein: CASSLDRALSYEQYF.

As regards this clonotype: This beta chain is an unintended read in a library built for alpha chains; its size means little. The genes are TRBV19 and TRBJ2-3; D is tentatively TRBD1 or TRBD2 (6 bases each). V was clipped by 6 bases and J by 5 bases, with 15 bases between them. Germline CDR1 is LNHDA and CDR2 is SQIVND (reference sequence). The CDR3 extends over 14 amino acids. Written as DNA, the CDR3 is TGTGCCAGTAGCAGAGCCGGGGGACAAGATACGCAGTATTTT. This gives the protein CASSRAGGQDTQYF.

Judged by abundance, this clonotype is medium-sized. Because the library targeted alpha chains, this beta chain is an off-target read whose size means little. This chain links TRBV6-2 or TRBV6-3 with TRBJ2-4, with D perhaps matching TRBD2 (5 bases). The CDR3 has 14 residues. The V and J ends lost 5 bases and 7 bases respectively, with 15 bases between them. CDR1 MNHEY and CDR2 SVGEGT come from the germline V gene. The CDR3 region is CASSRPATGNIQYF. The CDR3, as DNA: TGTGCCAGCAGTCGACCGGCCACGGGGAACATTCAGTACTTC.

This clonotype was seen at least ten times. This beta chain appears as a stray read in a library generated for alpha chains; its size is not informative. The V gene is TRBV29-1, the J gene TRBJ2-7; the D gene is possibly TRBD1 (5 bases). CDR3 size: 13 residues. Germline V CDR1 and CDR2: SQVTM, ANQGSEA. The germline V and J ends were trimmed by 3 bases and 0 bases, with 9 bases remaining between them. This chain's CDR3 is CSVETDISYEQYF. The CDR3 bases are TGCAGCGTTGAGACGGACATCTCCTACGAGCAGTACTTC.

By share of the sample, this clonotype is large. The library was prepared for alpha chains; this beta chain is a stray read, so its frequency means little. The chain carries TRBV2 and TRBJ1-2; D gene ambiguous. The CDR3 runs 11 residues. Germline CDR1 SNHLY, CDR2 FYNNEI. The V end lost 4 bases, the J end lost 3 bases, and 3 bases lay between the germline ends. This chain's CDR3 is CASSGDYGYTF. The CDR3, as DNA: TGTGCCAGCAGTGGTGACTATGGCTACACCTTC.